This T cell receptor beta chain was retrieved from a study of cytomegalovirus exposure and HLA in healthy donors (TCRdb year 2017). Context from the whole study: In an earlier analysis of approximately 500 of the donors, roughly 300 Gb of sequence data and 117 million unique TCR beta sequences from about 179 million T cells were reported. An early release covering roughly 640 HLA-typed donors comprised 250 to 350 gigabases of sequencing data and roughly 85 million unique TCR sequences. Of the 300 to 400 genotyped donors, about 80% fell in the genetic ancestry cluster associated with self-reported Caucasian donors. The aim of the study was to test whether cataloging public T cell receptors could identify signatures of past pathogen exposure. The study used immunosequencing to profile the T cell repertoires of approximately 630 subjects and linked those repertoires to cytomegalovirus serostatus. Besides the first cohort of some 670 subjects, a separate validation cohort made up of some 110 different subjects was used. To predict cytomegalovirus infection status, the study combined high-throughput TCR immunosequencing, statistical association of individual TCRs with disease status, and machine learning. To study patterns of TCR occurrence, a later analysis re-analyzed previously published TCR beta repertoires from under 750 donors and added high-resolution HLA genotyping. In the later analysis, no new phenotypic data were used to find candidate immune exposures; instead, reliance was placed on TCR beta sequences and their occurrence across donors. To decide whether each TCR beta V gene segment behaved as functional or pseudogenic, an earlier analysis of 587 of the donors relied on high-throughput TCR beta sequencing. Alongside the repertoire data, information on donor age, sex, ethnicity and CMV serostatus was compiled. In a later genetic analysis, genome-wide SNP genotypes for about three fifths of the roughly 670 donors were used, and that subset was treated as a discovery cohort. All discovery cohort repertoires had been generated on a single sequencing platform. HLA typing included class I and class II loci at four-digit resolution. The number of donors typed differed by locus, with roughly 620-630 for A, B, C, DRB1 and DQB1, over 500 for DQA1, under 610 for DPA1, and some 450 for DPB1. About 5 DR-DQ haplotypes were handled as single units for association and clustering, since linkage in the cohort was strong. Among about 360 genotyped donors of the cohort, an average of approximately 240,000 unique TCR beta nucleotide sequences were sequenced per donor, approximately 20% of them non-productive. Overall study results and their limits: Correlated functional status among segregating V segments might be attributable to linkage disequilibrium, but an unknown experimental factor could not be ruled out. Most TCR sequences were observed very rarely across donors, whereas some public TCRs were present in many individuals. The only immune exposure information available for the cohort was CMV serostatus. A further reported finding was that TCR beta sequences accurately predicted the HLA-A and HLA-B alleles for most subjects in the first cohort. Three of the identified cytomegalovirus-associated TCR beta chains were confirmed in vitro to be specific for cytomegalovirus antigens. In the study, 150 to 200 TCR beta chains were listed as associated with cytomegalovirus. In an earlier analysis of 587 of the donors, most TCR beta V segments were observed in productive rearrangements about 90% or about 30% of the time, broadly matching IMGT annotations. A later analysis associated about 16,000 TCR beta sequences with specific HLA alleles at a false discovery rate of 0.05. A cluster of highly shared sequence variants was judged likely to be a technical artifact of the sequencing pipeline. In this cohort, only TCR beta chains were sequenced, and detectable features were limited by the absence of alpha or paired-chain data. When HLA alleles, especially DR and DQ, strongly co-occurred, TCR associations were difficult to assign to individual alleles. HLA typing was unavailable for some donors at each locus, so association tests used only the typed subset. In a later genetic analysis, fewer N-insertions in productive TCRs were reported among donors in an Asian-associated ancestry cluster than the roughly 700-donor mean. In a later analysis, the rate of TCR association differed among HLA loci, with DRB1 alleles having the most associated TCRs and HLA-C alleles having the fewest. The classifier was reported to diagnose cytomegalovirus status with high specificity and sensitivity in both the original and validation cohorts. The presence/absence analyses assumed that sequencing depth was roughly uniform across donors, and that assumption may not be true. A later analysis found that most CMV-associated TCR beta chains appeared HLA-restricted, with HLA associations seemingly driven largely by CMV exposure. According to the authors, the approach could potentially be generalized to other disease states and immunological phenotypes. Compared with equally common non-associated chains, HLA-associated TCR beta chains in a later analysis were more clonally expanded and had lower generation probabilities. The earlier analysis of 587 of the donors excluded 15 to 20 rarely observed V segments, including chromosome 9 orphons, because counts were too low. An association between a missense DCLRE1C variant and V-gene and J-gene trimming of TCR beta chains was found in a later genetic analysis and replicated in an independent cohort. According to a later analysis, parvovirus B19, influenza, CMV and Epstein-Barr virus appeared linked to several top co-occurrence clusters.

Library preparation was by the immunoSEQ multiplex PCR assay. For the multiplex PCR, a mixture combining 60 forward primers for TCR Vbeta segments and 13 reverse primers for TCR Jbeta segments was used. The CDR3 region of rearranged TCR beta genes was amplified from genomic DNA by a multiplex PCR assay. The amplified TCR beta libraries were sequenced on the Illumina HiSeq System as 87-base-pair reads. As for the original processing: A later analysis tallied roughly 76 million unique TCR beta chains across the 666 repertoires, and about 10 million of those chains were shared by two or more donors. Raw reads were error-corrected and collapsed into unique sequences by a nearest-neighbor algorithm in which closely related sequences were merged to remove PCR and sequencing errors. CDR3 sequences were aligned to IMGT reference sequences to assign V, D and J gene segments. For a sequence to be retained, at least a six-nucleotide match to both a V gene segment and a J gene segment was required. Rearrangements were called productive when the CDR3 lacked stop codons and stayed in frame with V and J; all others were non-productive. Following IMGT convention, CDR3 was defined as the stretch from the second conserved V-encoded cysteine up to the conserved J-encoded phenylalanine. Sequences without an unambiguous match to a single V gene segment were excluded from the earlier analysis of 587 of the donors. In an earlier analysis of 500 to 750 of the donors, V segments were called functional above 56.7% productive rearrangements and were called segregating when the between-donor standard deviation exceeded 5%. A statistical classification framework was built to diagnose cytomegalovirus status from the catalog of TCR beta chain sequences. In a later analysis, TCR nucleotide sequences were compared against IMGT/GENE-DB human TR gene sequences so that V and J genes could be assigned. In a later analysis, CDR3 sequences and most-parsimonious VDJ recombination scenarios were assigned using the TCRdist pipeline. A later analysis defined each TCR beta chain by its CDR3 amino acid sequence plus V-gene family, and excluded reads lacking a unique V-gene family. In a later analysis, some 600 highly shared, low-generation-probability nucleotide sequences were removed to address suspected cross-contamination and a sequencing artifact. In a later analysis, a clonal expansion index for each public chain was calculated from normalized within-repertoire ranks of inferred template counts. In a later analysis, generation probabilities were computed with a VDJ recombination model fitted to out-of-frame rearrangements, and the resulting probabilities were checked against IGoR. In a later analysis, hypergeometric tests were used to score TCR-TCR, TCR-HLA and TCR-CMV co-occurrence, with a repertoire-size bias correction applied to TCR pairs. In a later analysis, false discovery rates were estimated by permuting HLA or CMV assignments 20 times. In a later analysis, co-occurring TCRs were grouped using DBSCAN, with TCRdist sequence similarity added in when clustering inside HLA-allele-positive subsets. For co-occurrence clustering, repertoires with fewer than 30,000 or more than 120,000 public chains were excluded, along with five or six repertoires with anomalous nucleotide sharing. In its TCRdb copy, this immuneACCESS table keeps in-frame sequences only and misses some clones. Where compared with another copy, unresolved V genes explain less than half of these, and the others have no known cause. The DNA gave D and trimming, while V, J and clone size come from that table. Recorded for this sample are around 200,000 clones; roughly 60% of them occurred a single time. Around 2.9% of the sample is taken by the ten largest.

On this clone itself: There is no known antigen for this receptor. No much larger clone exists at a distance of one base, and base qualities are not known.

The cohort was made up of approximately 670 healthy bone marrow donors. All cohort members were sampled while nominally healthy, although unrecorded immune exposures were likely present. The donor was CMV seronegative and belonged to the group of 380 or so seronegative cohort members. A peripheral blood sample was provided by each donor, and peripheral blood mononuclear cells were used for TCR beta sequencing. The Qiagen DNeasy Blood Extraction Kit was used to extract genomic DNA from the blood cell samples. The receptor was isolated from a man aged 40-49 years in good health and CMV-seronegative. Material for sequencing was PBMCs.

The sequenced DNA: TGCGCCAGCAGCGAGACAGGGGGTAGCAATCAGCCCCAGCATTTT. Translated, it gives CASSETGGSNQPQHF. This receptor chain uses TRBV10-1 and TRBJ1-5; a stretch of 9 junction bases matches TRBD1. Germline trimming amounts to 6 bases on V and 0 bases on J, with 3 as the count of junction bases outside the gene matches. CDR1 and CDR2 are read off the germline V gene (reference sequence) as WNHNN and SYGVQD. The CDR3 runs 15 amino acids, cysteine and phenylalanine included. The only DNA kept is the CDR3, 45 bases in frame from the first base.